Listed here are 29 T cell receptor beta chains from one sample, sequenced in a study of T cell responses to AZD1222 COVID-19 vaccine. Repertoires were generated with immunoSEQ multiplex PCR, while TCRdb's copy carries only in-frame clones and drops some. The sample lists around 120,000 clones; over 85% were seen once. The sample here was peripheral blood, taken 28 days after the second AZD1222 dose. The receptors here all came from an adult who received the AZD1222 COVID-19 vaccine.

The rearrangement uses TRBV5-1 and TRBJ1-1; a weak D match, TRBD1 (5 bases). CDR1 is SGHRS and CDR2 is YFSETQ in the germline V gene. V was cut by 6 bases and J by 2 bases, with 14 bases left in between. The CDR3 loop spans 14 amino acids. Here the CDR3 reads CASTQGWGNTEAFF. The CDR3 DNA sequence: TGCGCCAGCACCCAGGGTTGGGGAAACACTGAAGCTTTCTTT.

The V call is TRBV7-3, the J call TRBJ2-1; possible D gene TRBD2, 6 bases. V was shortened by 5 bases and J by 2 bases, with 13 bases between the two germline ends. This CDR3 comprises 15 residues. The V gene's germline CDR1 is SGHTA and CDR2 FQGTGA. CDR3 DNA: TGTGCCAGCAGCCCTGCCGGGACTGCCTACAATGAGCAGTTCTTC. Encoded protein: CASSPAGTAYNEQFF.

The chain recombines TRBV10-3 with TRBJ1-1; TRBD1 is a possible D gene (5 bases). Trimming pared 7 bases from V and 0 bases from J, leaving 15 bases between. The CDR3 has 15 residues. Germline V lookup: CDR1 ENHRY, CDR2 SYGVKD. The CDR3 nucleotides read TGTGCCATCAAAGACAGCTTTGGAATGAACACTGAAGCTTTCTTT. Its translation: CAIKDSFGMNTEAFF.

The CDR3, as DNA: TGTGCCACCAGCGGGGGCGCTTCCTACGAGCAGTACTTC. Amino acids: CATSGGASYEQYF. The chain joins TRBV24-1 to TRBJ2-7, with D perhaps TRBD1 or TRBD2 (6 bases each). V was pared by 7 bases and J by 1 base, with 10 bases between. Looked up from germline, CDR1 is KGHDR and CDR2 is SFDVKD. The CDR3 length is 13 residues.

This rearrangement joins TRBV28 to TRBJ1-3; the D gene is possibly TRBD1 (5 bases). Germline CDR1 and CDR2: MDHEN and SYDVKM. The CDR3 has 13 amino acids. Here the CDR3 reads CSTGRESGNTIYF. CDR3 nucleotide sequence: TGTTCCACAGGCCGGGAGTCTGGAAACACCATATATTTT.

This rearrangement joins TRBV7-9 to TRBJ1-4; 9 positions agree with TRBD1. Trimming at V came to 5 bases and at J to 7 bases, leaving 8 bases not matched to a gene. CDR3 length: 15 amino acids. The germline V gene has CDR1 SEHNR and CDR2 FQNEAQ (reference sequence). The CDR3 is CASSASGTGPEKLFF. CDR3 nucleotides: TGTGCCAGCAGCGCCTCCGGGACAGGGCCTGAAAAACTGTTTTTT.

This clone has a single count. The chain is built from TRBV6-5 and TRBJ1-6; TRBD1 might be the D (5 bases). This CDR3 is 15 amino acids long. V lost 2 bases and J 6 bases, leaving 11 bases between the germline ends. Germline lookup yields CDR1 MNHEY and CDR2 SVGAGI. The CDR3 spells CASSYAGTVNSPLHF. The CDR3 region has the DNA TGTGCCAGCAGTTACGCCGGGACGGTTAATTCACCCCTCCACTTT.

The rearrangement joins TRBV4-2 to TRBJ2-5; D is possibly TRBD2 (5 bases). CDR3 length equals 15 residues. Germline assignment: CDR1 LGHNA and CDR2 YNFKEQ. V was pared by 4 bases and J by 2 bases, with 14 bases between. DNA of the CDR3: TGTGCCAGCAGCCTTGCTGGAGGTGCACAAGAGACCCAGTACTTC. Translated: CASSLAGGAQETQYF.

This chain uses TRBV5-1 with TRBJ2-3; 8 bases match TRBD2. The junction had 11 bases not matched to a gene; V was cut back by 4 bases and J by 4 bases. The CDR3 loop spans 16 amino acids. CDR1 is SGHRS, CDR2 YFSETQ, per germline. DNA for the CDR3: TGCGCCAGCAGCCGGAATGGAGCGGGGGAGGCAGATACGCAGTATTTT. This codes for CASSRNGAGEADTQYF.

This rearrangement joins TRBV6-5 to TRBJ2-7; D is unresolved. With 2 bases removed from V and 5 bases from J, the gap between germline ends came to 10 bases. The germline CDR1 and CDR2 sequences are MNHEY and SVGAGI. The CDR3 has 13 amino acids. CDR3 region: CASSYPPDDEQYF. For the CDR3, the DNA is TGTGCCAGCAGTTACCCGCCTGACGACGAGCAGTACTTC.

The V gene is TRBV5-1, the J gene TRBJ2-1; D unresolved. Trimming left V 0 bases short and J 5 bases short, with 6 bases between. This CDR3 has 13 residues. In germline, CDR1 is SGHRS, CDR2 YFSETQ. CDR3 amino acids: CASSLGPDNEQFF. The CDR3, as DNA: TGCGCCAGCAGCTTGGGTCCGGACAATGAGCAGTTCTTC.

The table lists this clone with a few counts. V is TRBV7-6 and J is TRBJ2-7, with D maybe TRBD2 (6 bases). V was clipped by 4 bases and J by 7 bases, with 20 bases between them. CDR3 length: 15 residues. The germline gives CDR1 SGHVS, CDR2 FNYEAQ. The CDR3 DNA reads as TGTGCCAGCAGCTCTGGAGGGGACCCGCCATTAGAGCAGTACTTC. This translates into CASSSGGDPPLEQYF.

V gene TRBV7-2 combines with J gene TRBJ1-1; 7 nucleotides line up with TRBD1. After removal of 5 bases from V and 3 bases from J, the junction contained 9 bases not matched to a gene. The CDR3 contains 15 residues. Germline V gives CDR1 SGHTA, CDR2 FQGNSA. Written as DNA, the CDR3 is TGTGCCAGCAGCCCCCGACAGGGACCCGACACTGAAGCTTTCTTT. Translating it yields CASSPRQGPDTEAFF.

The chain has TRBV11-3 and TRBJ2-3, with 8 bases lining up with TRBD2. Germline V CDR1 and CDR2: SGHNT, YENEEA. The CDR3 runs 16 residues. J was trimmed by 0 bases and V by 3 bases; bases with no gene match: 5. CDR3 sequence: CASSLGQRESTDTQYF. The CDR3 DNA reads TGTGCCAGCAGCTTGGGCCAGCGGGAGAGCACAGATACGCAGTATTTT.

The gene calls are TRBV3-1 (or the pseudogene TRBV3-2) and TRBJ2-7; TRBD2 aligns across 7 bases. After removal of 1 base from V and 6 bases from J, the junction contained 6 bases not matched to a gene. The CDR3 consists of 14 residues. CDR1 is LGHDT and CDR2 is YNNKEL in the germline V gene (reference sequence). The DNA for the CDR3 is TGTGCCAGCAGCCAAGTGCTAGCGGCCTCCGAGCAGTACTTC. Translated: CASSQVLAASEQYF.

The rearrangement links TRBV7-9 to TRBJ1-4; 8 positions agree with TRBD1. V shed 6 bases and J 0 bases; nucleotides not matched to a gene: 15. The CDR3 has 19 residues. Germline V lookup: CDR1 SEHNR, CDR2 FQNEAQ (reference sequence). The DNA of the CDR3 is TGTGCCAGCAGGCCTCCCGGGACAGGCTCCTATGCAACTAATGAAAAACTGTTTTTT. Protein sequence: CASRPPGTGSYATNEKLFF.

The rearrangement uses TRBV7-2 and TRBJ1-3; D not certain. Deletions cut 1 base from V and 2 bases from J, with 3 bases between. The CDR3 sequence is 13 residues long. Germline V gene data show CDR1 as SGHTA and CDR2 as FQGNSA. The CDR3 spells CASSLGTGNTIYF. The CDR3 DNA is TGTGCCAGCAGCTTAGGGACTGGAAACACCATATATTTT.

The chain is built from TRBV30 and TRBJ2-2, with 8 positions matching TRBD1. CDR1 and CDR2 (germline): GTSNPN, SVGIG (reference sequence). The CDR3 is 13 amino acids. The V segment lost 7 bases and the J segment 6 bases; nucleotides outside the gene matches: 7. In DNA form, the CDR3 reads TGTGCCTCAGACAGGGGCTCGGCCGGGGAGCTGTTTTTT. Its translation: CASDRGSAGELFF.

A single count supports this clone. V gene TRBV20-1 combines with J gene TRBJ1-1; the D is unclear. With 6 bases removed from V and 7 bases from J, the gap between germline ends came to 9 bases. This CDR3 is 10 amino acids long. Germline-derived CDR1 and CDR2 are DFQATT and SNEGSKA (reference sequence). DNA for the CDR3: TGCAGTGCCAGTAACTTTGAAGCTTTCTTT. This translates into CSASNFEAFF.

The chain recombines TRBV11-2 with TRBJ1-2; perhaps TRBD1 as D (6 bases). This CDR3 is 13 amino acids long. V was shortened by 5 bases and J by 4 bases, with 11 bases between the two germline ends. Germline V gene sequence: CDR1 SGHAT, CDR2 FQNNGV. CDR3 DNA: TGTGCCAGCAGCCCGGCGGACAGCTATGGCTACACCTTC. This encodes CASSPADSYGYTF.

The rearrangement links TRBV19 to TRBJ1-4; 9 nucleotides match TRBD1. Germline V gene data show CDR1 as LNHDA and CDR2 as SQIVND (reference sequence). CDR3 size: 14 residues. After removal of 9 bases from V and 8 bases from J, the junction contained 10 bases not matched to a gene. CDR3 region: CASSPTGGEEKLFF. The CDR3 DNA sequence: TGTGCCAGCAGCCCGACAGGGGGGGAGGAAAAACTGTTTTTT.

CDR3 residues: CASSHRTDKGRGYTF. CDR3 in DNA: TGTGCCAGCAGCCACCGGACGGACAAAGGTCGTGGCTACACCTTC. V and J are TRBV13 and TRBJ1-2; weak D call: TRBD1 (5 bases). Per the germline V gene, CDR1 is PRHDT and CDR2 is FYEKMQ (reference sequence). Trimming pared 5 bases from V and 7 bases from J, leaving 20 bases between. The CDR3 covers 15 residues.

This chain uses TRBV30 with TRBJ2-3; the match to TRBD2 covers 11 bases. Germline CDR1 and CDR2: GTSNPN and SVGIG (reference sequence). The CDR3 totals 15 residues. The trim removed 2 bases at V and 6 bases at J, leaving 7 bases unmatched. This CDR3 is CAWSRLAGRLDTQYF. As DNA, the CDR3 is TGTGCCTGGAGTAGACTAGCGGGGCGGTTGGATACGCAGTATTTT.

The sample holds one count of this clone. V is TRBV19 and J is TRBJ1-1, with D possibly being TRBD1 (5 bases). The V gene's germline CDR1 is LNHDA and CDR2 SQIVND (reference sequence). The CDR3 contains 14 residues. V lost 5 bases, J lost 2 bases, and 12 bases lay in between. In DNA, the CDR3 is TGTGCCAGTAGTCTCCAGGGCGGAAACACTGAAGCTTTCTTT. Its protein product is CASSLQGGNTEAFF.

The chain uses TRBV5-4 and TRBJ1-6, with D unresolved. The CDR3 extends over 13 amino acids. Germline V gene sequence: CDR1 SGHNT, CDR2 YYREEE (reference sequence). Trimming removed 4 bases from V and 5 bases from J, with 7 bases in between. The CDR3 sequence: CASSRENNSPLHF. The CDR3 bases are TGTGCCAGCAGCCGGGAAAATAATTCACCCCTCCACTTT.

The chain links TRBV11-3 to TRBJ1-4, with D tentatively TRBD1 (5 bases). The germline V gene encodes CDR1 SGHNT and CDR2 YENEEA. CDR3 length: 14 amino acids. The V end was cut by 6 bases, the J end by 5 bases, with 13 bases between. CDR3 DNA sequence: TGTGCCAGCAGTATGGGCAGGGCGAATGAAAAACTGTTTTTT. This encodes CASSMGRANEKLFF.

This clone was observed once. The chain links TRBV7-2 to TRBJ1-5; D possibly corresponds to TRBD1 (5 bases). From germline, CDR1 is SGHTA and CDR2 FQGNSA. The CDR3 totals 13 residues. The germline V and J ends were trimmed by 3 bases and 7 bases, with 10 bases remaining between them. CDR3 in amino acids: CASSFRGHQPQHF. CDR3 DNA sequence: TGTGCCAGCAGCTTCCGAGGACACCAGCCCCAGCATTTT.

The chain carries TRBV7-2 and TRBJ2-2; D remains unclear. The germline V gene has CDR1 SGHTA and CDR2 FQGNSA. Between the trimmed V and J ends, which lost 5 bases and 0 bases, there was a span of 7 bases. The length of the CDR3 is 14 residues. Here the CDR3 DNA reads TGTGCCAGCAGCCCGGGCCCGAACACCGGGGAGCTGTTTTTT. It specifies CASSPGPNTGELFF.

This clone was observed once. This chain uses TRBV11-3 with TRBJ2-7, with 12 bases matching TRBD2. Germline-derived CDR1 and CDR2 are SGHNT and YENEEA. The CDR3 extends over 14 amino acids. V gave up 5 bases and J gave up 6 bases; unmatched junction bases: 5. Here the CDR3 reads CASSKRTSGTEQYF. CDR3 in DNA: TGTGCCAGCAGCAAAAGGACTAGCGGGACCGAGCAGTACTTC.